These 17 T cell receptor beta chains were all obtained from the same sample, sequenced in a study of T cell responses to AZD1222 COVID-19 vaccine. Clones were read by immunoSEQ multiplex PCR, and TCRdb kept only the in-frame ones, dropping some. The repertoire holds about 110,000 clones, with roughly 90% as singletons. The sequences come from peripheral blood, collected 28 days after the second AZD1222 dose. The source of these receptors is an adult who received the AZD1222 COVID-19 vaccine.

The V gene is TRBV11-2, the J gene TRBJ2-3; the match to TRBD2 covers 12 bases. The CDR3 sequence is 16 residues long. Germline CDR1 SGHAT, CDR2 FQNNGV. The J segment lost 3 bases and the V segment lost 5 bases, leaving 6 bases of the junction unmatched. As DNA, the CDR3 is TGTGCCAGCAGCCCCCTTGGGACTAGCGGGACAGATACGCAGTATTTT. It yields the protein CASSPLGTSGTDTQYF.

The chain uses TRBV6-1 and TRBJ1-1; 7 bases line up with TRBD1. The CDR3 is made up of 15 amino acids. Germline CDR1 MNHNS, CDR2 SASEGT. V dropped 1 base and J dropped 0; count of bases not matched to a gene: 2. CDR3 sequence (DNA): TGTGCCAGCAGTGAAGTGGGGACAGTGAACACTGAAGCTTTCTTT. Translated, it gives CASSEVGTVNTEAFF.

The chain couples TRBV19 to TRBJ1-5; perhaps TRBD1 as D (5 bases). Germline V gene sequence: CDR1 LNHDA, CDR2 SQIVND (reference sequence). CDR3 size: 13 residues. V shed 7 bases and J shed 4 bases, with 11 bases lying between them. This CDR3 reads CASTGVGNQPQHF. The DNA for the CDR3 is TGTGCCAGTACGGGGGTAGGAAATCAGCCCCAGCATTTT.

The chain carries TRBV18 and TRBJ1-3, with D uncertain. The CDR3 has 15 amino acids. The V end was cut by 2 bases, the J end by 0 bases, with 8 bases between. Germline V gives CDR1 KGHSH, CDR2 LQKENI. The CDR3 DNA is TGTGCCAGCTCACCAGCCCATGGCTCTGGAAACACCATATATTTT. Translation gives CASSPAHGSGNTIYF.

The chain joins TRBV21-1 to TRBJ2-5. TRBV21-1 is noted as a pseudogene. This CDR3 region has 16 residues. CDR3 nucleotide sequence: TGTGCCAGCAGCAGATCTTTTATGTACACTCAAGAGACCCAGTACTTC. This codes for CASSRSFMYTQETQYF.

The gene calls are TRBV2 and TRBJ1-1; D may be TRBD1 (5 bases). Trimming cost V 6 bases and J 4 bases, with 27 bases left between them. From germline, CDR1 is SNHLY and CDR2 FYNNEI. This CDR3 comprises 18 residues. The CDR3 reads CASSTGRQDPWGVTEAFF. CDR3 DNA sequence: TGTGCCAGCAGCACCGGACGTCAGGACCCCTGGGGGGTCACTGAAGCTTTCTTT.

The chain links TRBV4-1 to TRBJ1-2; TRBD1 agrees at 7 bases. With 2 bases clipped from V and 3 bases from J, the junction kept 3 bases outside the gene matches. Per germline, CDR1 MGHRA and CDR2 YSYEKL. The CDR3 extends over 14 amino acids. The CDR3 DNA sequence: TGCGCCAGCAGCCAAACCACAGGGGACTATGGCTACACCTTC. This gives the protein CASSQTTGDYGYTF.

The rearrangement joins TRBV29-1 to TRBJ2-2; D might be TRBD2 (6 bases). This CDR3 region has 14 residues. V lost 3 bases, J lost 6 bases, and 14 bases lay in between. Germline CDR1 reads SQVTM; CDR2 reads ANQGSEA. CDR3 loop: CSVEGTLGAGELFF. The CDR3 DNA reads as TGCAGCGTTGAGGGGACTCTTGGGGCCGGGGAGCTGTTTTTT.

The chain is built from TRBV4-2 and TRBJ1-2; D is possibly TRBD1 (6 bases). CDR3 length: 17 amino acids. V shed 0 bases and J shed 6 bases, with 20 bases lying between them. Germline-derived CDR1 and CDR2 are LGHNA and YNFKEQ. The CDR3 protein is CASSQEKTGTPNHGYTF. DNA of the CDR3: TGTGCCAGCAGCCAAGAGAAGACAGGAACTCCCAACCATGGCTACACCTTC.

The chain couples TRBV6-2 or TRBV6-3 to TRBJ2-6, with D perhaps TRBD1 (6 bases). Germline assignment: CDR1 MNHEY and CDR2 SVGEGT. This CDR3 comprises 16 residues. V was trimmed by 5 bases and J by 0 bases, leaving 11 bases between them. The CDR3 is CASSLRGGSGANVLTF. CDR3 in DNA: TGTGCCAGCAGTCTCAGGGGCGGCTCTGGGGCCAACGTCCTGACTTTC.

The V and J genes are TRBV7-8 and TRBJ1-4, with D perhaps matching TRBD1 (5 bases). Trimming pared 6 bases from V and 6 bases from J, leaving 14 bases between. The CDR3 is 14 residues long. Looked up from germline, CDR1 is SGHVS and CDR2 is FQNEAQ. This CDR3 reads CASRVGVMDEKLFF. The CDR3, as DNA: TGTGCCAGCAGAGTAGGGGTAATGGATGAAAAACTGTTTTTT.

The chain uses TRBV6-5 and TRBJ1-4; 8 bases are shared with TRBD1. There are 13 residues in the CDR3. Unmatched junction bases numbered 8, after V lost 9 bases and J lost 8 bases. CDR1 and CDR2 from the germline V gene are MNHEY and SVGAGI. CDR3 DNA: TGTGCCAGTAGGACAGGGATGGAAGAAAAACTGTTTTTT. It translates to CASRTGMEEKLFF.

The chain is built from TRBV5-1 and TRBJ1-1; D perhaps matches TRBD1 (5 bases). There are 14 residues in the CDR3. V lost 1 base and J lost 3, with 10 bases in between. From germline, CDR1 is SGHRS and CDR2 YFSETQ. The CDR3: CASSLQGGDTEAFF. Here the CDR3 DNA reads TGCGCCAGCAGCTTGCAGGGAGGCGACACTGAAGCTTTCTTT.

This clone has only one observation. V usage is TRBV19 and J usage is TRBJ1-4, with 9 bases matching TRBD1. Looked up from germline, CDR1 is LNHDA and CDR2 is SQIVND (reference sequence). V lost 4 bases to trimming and J lost 3 bases; unmatched junction nucleotides: 9. This CDR3 region has 17 residues. The CDR3 is CASSTYRGLKSNEKLFF. The CDR3 nucleotides read TGTGCCAGTAGTACTTACAGGGGGCTAAAGTCTAATGAAAAACTGTTTTTT.

The CDR3 region has the DNA TGTGCCAGCAGTTTAGTTACAGGTCGTGGGCAGTACTTC. This translates into CASSLVTGRGQYF. The chain is built from TRBV28 and TRBJ2-7, with a weak D call TRBD1 (5 bases). CDR1 and CDR2 from the germline V gene are MDHEN and SYDVKM. Trimming stripped 2 bases from V and 9 bases from J, with 14 bases between. The CDR3 totals 13 residues.

V and J are TRBV30 and TRBJ1-5; possible D gene TRBD1, 5 bases. Trimming removed 2 bases from V and 4 bases from J, with 6 bases in between. The CDR3 is 12 residues long. CDR1 is GTSNPN and CDR2 is SVGIG in the germline V gene (reference sequence). The CDR3 coding sequence is TGTGCCTGGAGTCGGGGGAATCAGCCCCAGCATTTT. This translates into CAWSRGNQPQHF.

This clone was seen just once. This sequence joins TRBV2 and TRBJ2-2; D remains unclear. Germline V gives CDR1 SNHLY, CDR2 FYNNEI. Trimming cost V 3 bases and J 8 bases, with 10 bases left between them. The CDR3 is 13 amino acids. The CDR3 DNA is TGTGCCAGCAGTGAGGTCATGGCGGGGGAGCTGTTTTTT. This encodes CASSEVMAGELFF. Supplemented by reference TRBV2 and TRBJ2-2, the full variable domain reads EPEVTQTPSHQVTQMGQEVILRCVPISNHLYFYWYRQILGQKVEFLVSFYNNEISEKSEIFDDQFSVERPDGSNFTLKIRSTKLEDSAMYFCASSEVMAGELFFGEGSRLTVL.